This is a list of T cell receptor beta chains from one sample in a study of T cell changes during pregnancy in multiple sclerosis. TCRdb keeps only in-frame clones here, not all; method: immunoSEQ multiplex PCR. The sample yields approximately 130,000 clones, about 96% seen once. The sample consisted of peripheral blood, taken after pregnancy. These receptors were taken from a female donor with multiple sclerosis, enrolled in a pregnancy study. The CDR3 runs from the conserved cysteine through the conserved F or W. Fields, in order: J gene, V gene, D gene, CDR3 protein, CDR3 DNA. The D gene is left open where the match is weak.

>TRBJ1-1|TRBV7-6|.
CASSLASAERTEAFF
TGTGCCAGCAGCTTAGCGTCGGCGGAACGCACTGAAGCTTTCTTT
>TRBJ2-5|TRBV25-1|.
CASSDLTSQETQYF
TGTGCCAGCAGTGATTTGACTAGCCAAGAGACCCAGTACTTC
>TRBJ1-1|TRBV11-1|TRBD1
CASSPLWDRVGLMNTEAFF
TGTGCCAGCAGCCCCCTCTGGGACAGGGTTGGCCTGATGAACACTGAAGCTTTCTTT
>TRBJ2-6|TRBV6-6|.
CASTGRRVSGANVLTF
TGTGCCAGCACCGGCCGCAGGGTATCTGGGGCCAACGTCCTGACTTTC
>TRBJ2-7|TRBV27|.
CASSLGWGHYEQYF
TGTGCCAGCAGTTTAGGTTGGGGGCACTACGAGCAGTACTTC
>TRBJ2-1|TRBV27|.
CASSLSGRKQFF
TGTGCCAGCAGTTTATCGGGGAGGAAGCAGTTCTTC
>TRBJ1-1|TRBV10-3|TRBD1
CAIMASGQMNTEAFF
TGTGCCATCATGGCCTCGGGACAGATGAACACTGAAGCTTTCTTT
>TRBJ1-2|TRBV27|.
CASSLGAGNGYTF
TGTGCCAGCAGTTTAGGGGCAGGGAATGGCTACACCTTC
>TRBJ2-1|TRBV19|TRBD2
CASRPSGRIHEQFF
TGTGCCAGTAGACCTAGCGGGAGGATCCATGAGCAGTTCTTC
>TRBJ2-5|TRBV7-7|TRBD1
CASSLGQNMETQYF
TGTGCTAGCAGCTTGGGACAGAATATGGAGACCCAGTACTTC
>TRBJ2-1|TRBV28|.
CASRGQKASYNEQFF
TGTGCCAGCAGGGGGCAAAAGGCCTCCTACAATGAGCAGTTCTTC
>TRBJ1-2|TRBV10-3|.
CATKDRSGEGYGYTF
TGTGCCACAAAAGATAGGTCGGGGGAAGGGTATGGCTACACCTTC
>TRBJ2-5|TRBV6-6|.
CASIWRETQYF
TGTGCCAGCATATGGCGGGAGACCCAGTACTTC
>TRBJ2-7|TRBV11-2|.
CASSRTSRVYEQYF
TGTGCCAGCAGCCGGACAAGCCGAGTCTACGAGCAGTACTTC
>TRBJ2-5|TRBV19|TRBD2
CASSIGLAGEIYQETQYF
TGTGCCAGTAGTATTGGCCTAGCGGGAGAAATATACCAAGAGACCCAGTACTTC
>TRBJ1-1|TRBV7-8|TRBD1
CASSLARTGGEAFF
TGTGCCAGCAGCTTAGCACGGACAGGGGGGGAAGCTTTCTTT
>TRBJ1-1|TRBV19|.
CASSINTNMNTEAFF
TGTGCCAGTAGTATCAACACCAACATGAACACTGAAGCTTTCTTT
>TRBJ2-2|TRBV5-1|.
CASSTGYTGELFF
TGCGCCAGCAGCACCGGGTACACCGGGGAGCTGTTTTTT